This TCR beta chain originates from a study of CD8 T cells in Susac syndrome. General study points: The study recognized that the number of individuals in its TCR sequencing and HLA analysis was relatively small.

A word on this clonotype: Its antigen is unknown.

CDR1 is SGHNT, CDR2 YYREEE, per germline (reference sequence). V was shortened by 6 bases and J by 4 bases, with 16 bases between the two germline ends. This CDR3 is 14 amino acids long. RNA, at about 0.45 to 1 ug, was reverse transcribed with random hexamers. From the immunoSEQ multiplex PCR reads, TCRdb called clonotypes with MiXCR, one entry per CDR3 protein. The table lists about 200,000 distinct CDR3 sequences, roughly 95% of them singletons. While serving as controls, healthy donors were matched for age and sex. Source material: CD4+ T cells from PBMCs. The V gene is TRBV5-4, the J gene TRBJ1-1, with D possibly matching TRBD1 (6 bases). The sequence was obtained from a human donor in good health. The CDR3 region has the DNA TGTGCCAGCACTGCGAATACAGGGTCCACTGAAGCTTTCTTT. Protein product: CASTANTGSTEAFF. The whole variable domain, filled in from reference TRBV5-4 and TRBJ1-1, reads ETGVTQSPTHLIKTRGQQVTLRCSSQSGHNTVSWYQQALGQGPQFIFQYYREEENGRGNFPPRFSGLQFPNYSSELNVNALELDDSALYLCASTANTGSTEAFFGQGTRLTVV.